This is a list of T cell receptor beta chains from one sample in a study of identical twins. From the 5' RACE reads, TCRdb called clonotypes with MiXCR, one entry per CDR3 protein. The sample records 300,000 to 400,000 distinct CDR3 sequences, approximately 13% being singletons. These data also formed part of another study, on yellow fever vaccine responses in identical twins.

Material: CD8+ T cells sorted from blood. All receptors come from a young woman in good health. The CDR3 runs from the conserved cysteine through the conserved F or W. A D gene is named only where the DNA matches it firmly. Rows may omit the clone size; those that give it use once, few, many or a size class.

size | J | V | D | CDR3 | DNA
few | TRBJ2-5 | TRBV6-5 | - | CASSYLGREETQYF | TGTGCCAGCAGTTACTTGGGCAGGGAGGAGACCCAGTACTTC
- | TRBJ1-1 | TRBV3-1 | - | CASSQVAQGNTEAFF | TGTGCCAGCAGCCAAGTGGCACAGGGGAACACTGAAGCTTTCTTT
- | TRBJ2-3 | TRBV28 | TRBD2 | CASSFESGRAFGTDTQYF | TGTGCCAGCAGTTTTGAGAGCGGGAGGGCATTCGGAACAGATACGCAGTATTTT
- | TRBJ2-2 | TRBV28 | - | CASSLLPTGELFF | TGTGCCAGCAGTTTATTGCCGACCGGGGAGCTGTTTTTT
few | TRBJ2-3 | TRBV20-1 | TRBD2 | CSARDRLAGDTDTQYF | TGCAGTGCTAGAGATCGACTAGCGGGAGATACAGATACGCAGTATTTT
- | TRBJ1-1 | TRBV14 | - | CASSPGQGWNTEAFF | TGTGCCAGCAGCCCGGGCCAGGGTTGGAACACTGAAGCTTTCTTT
few | TRBJ2-1 | TRBV5-6 | - | CASSLGEEQFF | TGTGCCAGCAGCTTGGGAGAGGAGCAGTTCTTC
- | TRBJ2-5 | TRBV5-4 | - | CASSSGIQETQYF | TGTGCCAGCAGCTCAGGTATCCAAGAGACCCAGTACTTC
few | TRBJ1-2 | TRBV7-7 | - | CASSSGTTSFSYGYTF | TGTGCCAGCAGCTCCGGAACAACCAGCTTTAGCTATGGCTACACCTTC
- | TRBJ2-3 | TRBV9 | - | CASSPGFYTDTQYF | TGTGCCAGCAGCCCGGGTTTCTACACAGATACGCAGTATTTT
many | TRBJ2-1 | TRBV7-9 | - | CASSLGLANEQFF | TGTGCCAGCAGCTTAGGATTGGCCAATGAGCAGTTCTTC
many | TRBJ2-7 | TRBV5-1 | - | CASSLALGEQYF | TGCGCCAGCAGCTTGGCCCTTGGGGAGCAGTACTTC
few | TRBJ1-5 | TRBV11-2 | - | CASSLDKVFGQPQHF | TGTGCCAGCAGCTTAGATAAGGTATTCGGTCAGCCCCAGCATTTT
- | TRBJ2-3 | TRBV4-2 | TRBD2 | CASSQGGLAWDTQYF | TGTGCCAGCAGCCAAGGTGGACTAGCCTGGGATACGCAGTATTTT
- | TRBJ2-7 | TRBV10-3 | - | CAISGVSSPYEQYF | TGTGCCATCAGTGGCGTTAGCAGCCCCTACGAGCAGTACTTC
- | TRBJ1-2 | TRBV4-1 | - | CASSQLQGANYGYTF | TGCGCCAGCAGCCAACTCCAGGGAGCTAACTATGGCTACACCTTC
- | TRBJ1-2 | TRBV12-3/TRBV12-4 | TRBD1 | CASTLGRGPQTF | TGTGCCAGCACCCTGGGGAGGGGGCCGCAGACCTTC
- | TRBJ2-1 | TRBV27 | TRBD2 | CASSLAAGSSYNEQFF | TGTGCCAGCAGTTTGGCAGCGGGGAGCTCCTACAATGAGCAGTTCTTC
- | TRBJ1-6 | TRBV27 | TRBD1 | CASSQGQQVNSPLHF | TGTGCCAGCAGTCAGGGACAGCAAGTTAATTCACCCCTCCACTTT
few | TRBJ2-3 | TRBV4-1 | TRBD2 | CASSRAGGVLDTQYF | TGCGCCAGCAGCCGAGCGGGGGGGGTCTTGGATACGCAGTATTTT
few | TRBJ2-3 | TRBV5-6 | TRBD1 | CASSSGQPTDTQYF | TGTGCCAGCAGCTCGGGACAGCCCACAGATACGCAGTATTTT
- | TRBJ2-1 | TRBV27 | - | CASTNGNEQFF | TGTGCCAGCACTAATGGCAATGAGCAGTTCTTC
many | TRBJ1-1 | TRBV7-9 | TRBD1 | CASSLGQGAAFF | TGTGCCAGCAGCTTAGGGCAGGGGGCGGCTTTCTTT
- | TRBJ2-1 | TRBV28 | - | CASSLLLPYNEQFF | TGTGCCAGCAGTTTACTTCTCCCCTACAATGAGCAGTTCTTC
many | TRBJ1-2 | TRBV10-2 | - | CASSEDRNYGYTF | TGCGCCAGCAGTGAGGACAGAAACTATGGCTACACCTTC
- | TRBJ2-6 | TRBV11-2 | - | CASSLMGMDDSGANVLTF | TGTGCCAGCAGTCTTATGGGGATGGACGACTCTGGGGCCAACGTCCTGACTTTC
many | TRBJ2-7 | TRBV7-2 | - | CASSWDPRGEQYF | TGTGCCAGCAGTTGGGACCCACGGGGCGAGCAGTACTTC
- | TRBJ1-1 | TRBV27 | - | CASSSLRTEAFF | TGTGCCAGCAGTTCTCTGCGCACTGAAGCTTTCTTT
- | TRBJ2-2 | TRBV7-9 | - | CASSSDKNTGELFF | TGTGCCAGCAGTTCGGACAAGAACACCGGGGAGCTGTTTTTT
- | TRBJ2-1 | TRBV7-6 | TRBD2 | CASSLVRGGYEQFF | TGTGCCAGCAGCTTAGTGCGGGGGGGCTATGAGCAGTTCTTC
- | TRBJ1-2 | TRBV7-9 | - | CASSGTNYGYTF | TGTGCCAGCAGCGGGACTAACTATGGCTACACCTTC
few | TRBJ2-1 | TRBV4-1 | TRBD2 | CASSQEVPGLVSYNEQFF | TGCGCCAGCAGCCAAGAGGTGCCGGGACTAGTATCCTACAATGAGCAGTTCTTC
- | TRBJ2-3 | TRBV10-3 | - | CAIREGASASTDTQYF | TGTGCCATCCGCGAGGGGGCTAGCGCAAGCACAGATACGCAGTATTTT
- | TRBJ2-7 | TRBV15 | TRBD2 | CATSAERAGGSSYEQYF | TGTGCCACCAGCGCCGAAAGGGCGGGAGGGAGCTCCTACGAGCAGTACTTC
few | TRBJ2-1 | TRBV7-9 | - | CASAHGASYNEQFF | TGTGCCAGCGCCCACGGGGCCAGCTACAATGAGCAGTTCTTC
- | TRBJ2-1 | TRBV18 | TRBD2 | CASSPPGGGAYNEQFF | TGTGCCAGCTCACCACCGGGCGGGGGGGCCTACAATGAGCAGTTCTTC
few | TRBJ2-2 | TRBV12-3/TRBV12-4 | - | CASHGRQSGVGTGELFF | TGTGCCAGCCACGGGAGACAATCTGGAGTGGGCACCGGGGAGCTGTTTTTT
many | TRBJ2-3 | TRBV4-1 | - | CASSQDNWVIGDTQYF | TGCGCCAGCAGCCAAGATAATTGGGTAATAGGGGATACGCAGTATTTT
- | TRBJ2-3 | TRBV10-3 | - | CAISEWDRSSTDTRYF | TGTGCCATCAGTGAGTGGGACCGAAGTAGCACAGATACGCGGTATTTT
many | TRBJ2-7 | TRBV7-9 | TRBD2 | CASSYLSGSSYEQYF | TGTGCCAGCAGCTACCTTAGCGGGAGCTCCTACGAGCAGTACTTC
few | TRBJ1-5 | TRBV24-1 | - | CATSDLKGVGPQHF | TGTGCCACCAGTGATTTGAAGGGTGTTGGGCCCCAGCATTTT
- | TRBJ2-3 | TRBV7-6 | - | CASSLLVTDTQYF | TGTGCCAGCAGCTTATTGGTGACAGATACGCAGTATTTT
few | TRBJ2-3 | TRBV15 | - | CATSRVPLGDTQYF | TGTGCCACCAGCAGGGTCCCGTTAGGAGATACGCAGTATTTT
many | TRBJ2-5 | TRBV12-3/TRBV12-4 | TRBD2 | CASSLLIGTSGQETQYF | TGTGCCAGCAGTCTCCTCATCGGGACTAGCGGACAAGAGACCCAGTACTTC
- | TRBJ2-2 | TRBV12-3/TRBV12-4 | - | CASSLGTPTTGELFF | TGTGCCAGCAGTTTAGGGACACCAACCACCGGGGAGCTGTTTTTT
few | TRBJ2-1 | TRBV7-9 | - | CASSFLALSSYNEQFF | TGTGCCAGCAGCTTCCTAGCGCTGAGCTCCTACAATGAGCAGTTCTTC
few | TRBJ2-7 | TRBV5-5 | TRBD2 | CASSIIAGGLYEQYF | TGTGCCAGCAGCATCATAGCGGGAGGCTTGTACGAGCAGTACTTC
few | TRBJ2-3 | TRBV25-1 | TRBD2 | CASSKIAGVTDTQYF | TGTGCCTCCAGTAAAATAGCGGGAGTAACAGATACGCAGTATTTT
- | TRBJ1-5 | TRBV10-3 | TRBD1 | CAISEGGTGVGQPQHF | TGTGCCATCAGTGAGGGGGGGACAGGGGTAGGGCAGCCCCAGCATTTT
few | TRBJ1-6 | TRBV13 | TRBD1 | CASSVAGTGDNSPLHF | TGTGCCAGCAGCGTGGCCGGGACAGGGGATAATTCACCCCTCCACTTT
few | TRBJ1-2 | TRBV9 | - | CASKRLDYTF | TGTGCCAGCAAGAGGCTGGACTACACCTTC
many | TRBJ2-5 | TRBV15 | TRBD1 | CATSSGQGASETQYF | TGTGCCACCAGCAGTGGACAGGGGGCATCGGAGACCCAGTACTTC
few | TRBJ2-1 | TRBV20-1 | - | CSASMTSSLNEQFF | TGCAGTGCAAGTATGACTAGTAGTCTAAATGAGCAGTTCTTC
few | TRBJ2-2 | TRBV7-9 | TRBD2 | CASSPASGVPTAGELFF | TGTGCCAGCAGCCCGGCTAGCGGAGTGCCAACGGCCGGGGAGCTGTTTTTT
- | TRBJ2-1 | TRBV20-1 | TRBD2 | CSAATPTSGGPYNEQFF | TGCAGTGCTGCTACGCCGACTAGCGGGGGGCCCTACAATGAGCAGTTCTTC
few | TRBJ1-5 | TRBV4-1 | - | CASSQDGLNQPQHF | TGCGCCAGCAGCCAGGACGGCCTCAATCAGCCCCAGCATTTT